This is a list of T cell receptor beta chains from one sample in a study of shared clonotypes between healthy human individuals. Sequenced by immunoSEQ multiplex PCR; TCRdb stores in-frame clones only, minus some. The sample holds about 1,900,000 clones, approximately 94% seen once. The sequenced material came from naive CD8+ T cells sorted from blood. The receptor source for this set is a young man in good health. Both conserved end residues are part of each CDR3. Fields, in order: clone size, D gene, V gene, J gene, CDR3 DNA, CDR3 protein. D genes are given only for firm matches. Size tells how often a clone was seen (once, few, many) or the class of an expanded clone, and some rows leave it out.

clone_size: -; d_call: -; v_call: TRBV5-8; j_call: TRBJ2-7; cdr3_nt: TGTGCCAGCAGCTTAAGGGGCTCCTACGAGCAGTACTTC; cdr3_aa: CASSLRGSYEQYF
clone_size: -; d_call: -; v_call: TRBV4-1; j_call: TRBJ2-7; cdr3_nt: TGCGCCAGCAGCGACCGGGACGGGCCCTCCTACGAGCAGTACTTC; cdr3_aa: CASSDRDGPSYEQYF
clone_size: -; d_call: TRBD1; v_call: TRBV27; j_call: TRBJ2-5; cdr3_nt: TGTGCCAGCAGTGAAACAGGGGCCCCAGAGACCCAGTACTTC; cdr3_aa: CASSETGAPETQYF
clone_size: -; d_call: TRBD2; v_call: TRBV2; j_call: TRBJ2-7; cdr3_nt: TGTGCCAGCAGTGAATCGCTAGCGGGGACCTACGAGCAGTACTTC; cdr3_aa: CASSESLAGTYEQYF
clone_size: -; d_call: -; v_call: TRBV4-1; j_call: TRBJ2-3; cdr3_nt: TGCGCCAGCAGCCAAGGGACCGAGACTAGCACAGATACGCAGTATTTT; cdr3_aa: CASSQGTETSTDTQYF
clone_size: -; d_call: TRBD1; v_call: TRBV27; j_call: TRBJ1-5; cdr3_nt: TGTGCCAGCAGTTTGACCGGGACAGGGCTTTCCCAGCATTTT; cdr3_aa: CASSLTGTGLSQHF
clone_size: -; d_call: -; v_call: TRBV10-3; j_call: TRBJ2-7; cdr3_nt: TGTGCCATCAGTGAACAGGGACCCTACGAGCAGTACTTC; cdr3_aa: CAISEQGPYEQYF
clone_size: once; d_call: -; v_call: TRBV27; j_call: TRBJ1-1; cdr3_nt: TGTGCCAGCAGTTTATGGGCCCAGGGTGGGACTGAAGCTTTCTTT; cdr3_aa: CASSLWAQGGTEAFF
clone_size: -; d_call: TRBD1; v_call: TRBV7-9; j_call: TRBJ1-2; cdr3_nt: TGTGCCAGCAGCTTAGGAGGAGGGACAGGGGGCGCGAATGGCTACACCTTC; cdr3_aa: CASSLGGGTGGANGYTF
clone_size: -; d_call: -; v_call: TRBV19; j_call: TRBJ2-2; cdr3_nt: TGTGCCAGTAGTGTAGAACTAGCTTGGGCCGGGGAGCTGTTTTTT; cdr3_aa: CASSVELAWAGELFF
clone_size: -; d_call: -; v_call: TRBV19; j_call: TRBJ1-1; cdr3_nt: TGTGCCAGTAGGATAAGGGAAGAGAACACTGAAGCTTTCTTT; cdr3_aa: CASRIREENTEAFF
clone_size: -; d_call: TRBD2; v_call: TRBV4-1; j_call: TRBJ2-5; cdr3_nt: TGCGCCAGCAGCCAAGATCGGGGGGGCCTAGAGACCCAGTACTTC; cdr3_aa: CASSQDRGGLETQYF
clone_size: -; d_call: -; v_call: TRBV9; j_call: TRBJ1-5; cdr3_nt: TGTGCCAGCAGCGTAGAGGACAGCATAGATCAGCCCCAGCATTTT; cdr3_aa: CASSVEDSIDQPQHF
clone_size: -; d_call: -; v_call: TRBV4-1; j_call: TRBJ1-1; cdr3_nt: TGCGCCAGCAGCCAAGGCGCAGCTCGGGGTACTGAAGCTTTCTTT; cdr3_aa: CASSQGAARGTEAFF
clone_size: few; d_call: TRBD1; v_call: TRBV13; j_call: TRBJ2-7; cdr3_nt: TGTGCCAGCAGCTGGGGACAGGGGGTCTCCTACGAGCAGTACTTC; cdr3_aa: CASSWGQGVSYEQYF
clone_size: -; d_call: TRBD1; v_call: TRBV4-1; j_call: TRBJ1-5; cdr3_nt: TGCGCCAGCAGCCTCGCCAGGGGGAGCAATCAGCCCCAGCATTTT; cdr3_aa: CASSLARGSNQPQHF
clone_size: -; d_call: -; v_call: TRBV4-1; j_call: TRBJ2-5; cdr3_nt: TGCGCCAGCAGCCAAGTTAGGCGGGAAGAGACCCAGTACTTC; cdr3_aa: CASSQVRREETQYF